This paragraph reports one T cell receptor beta chain. This entry belongs to a study of blood T cell repertoires in COVID-19. The assay was immunoSEQ multiplex PCR, and TCRdb's table has in-frame clones only and misses some. The data show some 250,000 clones, under 85% seen once. The CDR3 sequence is 20 residues long. J lost 4 bases, V lost 1 base, and 11 bases had no gene match. Germline loops: CDR1 LGHNA, CDR2 YNFKEQ. This sequence originates from a man aged 25-45 years who had recovered from COVID-19. The chain has TRBV4-2 and TRBJ2-3; 16 bases map to TRBD2. Sample: peripheral blood. The CDR3 sequence: CASSQGVGTSGGARSDTQYF. CDR3 in DNA: TGTGCCAGCAGCCAAGGGGTAGGGACTAGCGGGGGGGCCAGGTCAGATACGCAGTATTTT.